This T cell receptor (beta chain) was found in a study of blood T cells in healthy people across ages. The CDR3 has 13 residues. V was pared by 6 bases and J by 3 bases, with 9 bases between. CDR1 is SGHTA and CDR2 is FQGNSA in the germline V gene. A second PCR, run for roughly 7 to 11 cycles, used a sample-barcoded 5' primer plus a J-beta primer mix. TCRdb re-called the 5' RACE reads with MiXCR, one entry per CDR3 protein. The top ten hold around 20% of the sample, which has 450,000 to 700,000 distinct CDR3 sequences, roughly 29% seen once. V is TRBV7-2 and J is TRBJ1-5; D gene unclear. The sequence was obtained from a woman between 65 and 79 years old in good health. Sequencing was performed on blood. The CDR3 DNA reads as TGTGCCAGCAGTCAGGTTACCAATCAGCCCCAGCATTTT. This codes for CASSQVTNQPQHF.